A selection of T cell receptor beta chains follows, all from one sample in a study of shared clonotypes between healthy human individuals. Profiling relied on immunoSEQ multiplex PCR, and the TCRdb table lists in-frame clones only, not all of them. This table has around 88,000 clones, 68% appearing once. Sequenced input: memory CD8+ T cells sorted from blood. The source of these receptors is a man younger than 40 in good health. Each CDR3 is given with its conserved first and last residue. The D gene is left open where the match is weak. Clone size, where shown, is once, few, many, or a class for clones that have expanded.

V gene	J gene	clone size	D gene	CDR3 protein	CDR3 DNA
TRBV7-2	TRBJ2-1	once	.	CASSLEGLTSSYNEQFF	TGTGCCAGCAGCTTAGAAGGACTAACCTCCTCCTACAATGAGCAGTTCTTC
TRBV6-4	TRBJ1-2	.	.	CASSFGGLYGYTF	TGTGCCAGCAGCTTTGGGGGGTTATATGGCTACACCTTC
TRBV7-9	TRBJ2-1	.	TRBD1	CASSTGQINEQFF	TGTGCCAGCAGCACGGGACAGATCAATGAGCAGTTCTTC
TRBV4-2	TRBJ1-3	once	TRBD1	CASSHAGTVLFFSGNTIYF	TGTGCCAGCAGCCACGCCGGGACAGTGCTATTCTTCTCTGGAAACACCATATATTTT
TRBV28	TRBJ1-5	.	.	CASSLEGHRRPQHF	TGTGCCAGCAGTTTGGAGGGACATCGTCGGCCCCAGCATTTT
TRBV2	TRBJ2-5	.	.	CASSEMKGQETQYF	TGTGCCAGCAGTGAGATGAAGGGCCAAGAGACCCAGTACTTC
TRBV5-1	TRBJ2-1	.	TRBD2	CASSLEAGAAWNEQFF	TGCGCCAGCAGCTTGGAAGCGGGAGCGGCTTGGAATGAGCAGTTCTTC
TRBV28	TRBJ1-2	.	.	CASSLAGGWYGYTF	TGTGCCAGCAGCCTGGCCGGCGGGTGGTATGGCTACACCTTC
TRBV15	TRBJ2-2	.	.	CATSRGWNTGELFF	TGTGCCACCAGCAGAGGATGGAACACCGGGGAGCTGTTTTTT
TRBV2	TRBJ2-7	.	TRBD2	CASQTSGWNEQYF	TGTGCCAGCCAGACTAGCGGGTGGAACGAGCAGTACTTC
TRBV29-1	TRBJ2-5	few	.	CSVDFWGSEYQETQYF	TGCAGCGTTGATTTTTGGGGGAGCGAATACCAAGAGACCCAGTACTTC
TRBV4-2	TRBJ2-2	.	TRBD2	CASSVPSGRSGELFF	TGTGCCAGCAGCGTCCCTAGCGGGAGGTCCGGGGAGCTGTTTTTT
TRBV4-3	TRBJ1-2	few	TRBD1	CASSQGTGGMYGYTF	TGCGCCAGCAGCCAGGGGACAGGGGGGATGTATGGCTACACCTTC
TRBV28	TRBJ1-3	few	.	CASSLSRILVGNTIYF	TGTGCCAGCAGTTTAAGCCGAATACTTGTCGGAAACACCATATATTTT
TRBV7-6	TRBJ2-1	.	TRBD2	CASSLDLAVSYNEQFF	TGTGCCAGCAGCTTAGATCTAGCGGTCTCCTACAATGAGCAGTTCTTC
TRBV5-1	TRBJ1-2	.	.	CASSLEVGPGYTF	TGCGCCAGCAGCTTGGAGGTGGGGCCTGGCTACACCTTC
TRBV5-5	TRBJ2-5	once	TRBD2	CASSLGTTSGAQETQYF	TGTGCCAGCAGCTTGGGAACGACTAGCGGGGCACAAGAGACCCAGTACTTC
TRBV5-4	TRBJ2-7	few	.	CASSHSGSSYEQYF	TGTGCCAGCAGTCATAGCGGCAGCTCCTACGAGCAGTACTTC
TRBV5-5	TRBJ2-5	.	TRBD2	CASSTSGSPETQYF	TGTGCCAGCAGCACCAGCGGGAGCCCAGAGACCCAGTACTTC
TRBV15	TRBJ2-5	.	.	CATSRDELLGQETQYF	TGTGCCACCAGCAGAGATGAACTCTTGGGGCAAGAGACCCAGTACTTC
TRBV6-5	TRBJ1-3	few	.	CASGRSGNTIYF	TGTGCCAGCGGGAGGTCTGGAAACACCATATATTTT
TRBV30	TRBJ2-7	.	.	CAWSEGLEQYF	TGTGCCTGGAGTGAAGGGCTCGAGCAGTACTTC